The 24 T cell receptor beta chains below all came from one sample that was sequenced in a study of shared clonotypes between healthy human individuals. As defined, naive CD8 cells were CD45RO-negative and positively selected for CCR7, with terminally differentiated effector memory CD45RA+ cells excluded. Here immunoSEQ multiplex PCR was the method, and the copy in TCRdb shows in-frame clones only, minus some. The sample lists some 2 million clones, approximately 95% occurring once. Sequenced sample: naive CD8+ T cells sorted from blood. Receptors originate from a man aged 18 to 30 in good health.

The chain recombines TRBV29-1 with TRBJ2-7; D unclear. Trimming took off 4 bases at V and 5 bases at J, with 18 bases between the two ends. This CDR3 has 14 amino acids. The germline gives CDR1 SQVTM, CDR2 ANQGSEA. Here the CDR3 DNA reads TGCAGCGTTGCCCCCTTGGCGGAATTCGACGAGCAGTACTTC. Amino acids: CSVAPLAEFDEQYF.

The chain couples TRBV4-3 to TRBJ2-6, with unresolved D. V lost 1 base to trimming and J lost 0 bases, with 7 bases between them. From germline, CDR1 is LGHNA and CDR2 YSLEER. This CDR3 has 16 amino acids. The CDR3 coding sequence is TGCGCCAGCAGCCAAGGACATTCCTCTGGGGCCAACGTCCTGACTTTC. It is translated as CASSQGHSSGANVLTF.

This rearrangement joins TRBV6-1 to TRBJ2-7, with D perhaps TRBD1 (5 bases). Germline V lookup: CDR1 MNHNS, CDR2 SASEGT. This CDR3 comprises 13 residues. Trimming took 6 bases from V and 0 from J, leaving 9 bases between them. This chain's CDR3 is CASREQASYEQYF. CDR3 bases: TGTGCCAGCAGGGAACAGGCCTCCTACGAGCAGTACTTC.

CDR3 region: CATSSLPLGPYGYTF. DNA of the CDR3: TGTGCCACCAGCAGCCTCCCCCTCGGGCCCTATGGCTACACCTTC. J is TRBJ1-2 and V is TRBV15; no definite D call. The CDR3 loop spans 15 amino acids. Germline values: CDR1 LNHNV, CDR2 YYDKDF (reference sequence). Trimming left V 3 bases short and J 4 bases short, with 15 bases between. The full variable domain, rest sourced from reference TRBV15 and TRBJ1-2, is DAMVIQNPRYQVTQFGKPVTLSCSQTLNHNVMYWYQQKSSQAPKLLFHYYDKDFNNEADTPDNFQSRRPNTSFCFLDIRSPGLGDTAMYLCATSSLPLGPYGYTFGSGTRLTVV.

The chain couples TRBV28 to TRBJ2-1, with TRBD2 as a possible D gene (6 bases). The CDR3 has 14 amino acids. In germline, CDR1 is MDHEN, CDR2 SYDVKM. The V end was cut by 5 bases, the J end by 8 bases, with 16 bases between. CDR3 loop: CASSPSGRKDEQFF. The CDR3 nucleotides read TGTGCCAGCAGTCCAAGCGGGCGGAAGGATGAGCAGTTCTTC.

This chain joins TRBV9 and TRBJ2-7; 10 bases align to TRBD1. The CDR3 length is 17 residues. V shed 3 bases, J shed 4 bases, and the junction held 13 bases outside the gene matches. Germline assignment: CDR1 SGDLS and CDR2 YYNGEE. The CDR3 loop is CASSAGTGVSSKYEQYF. CDR3 coding DNA: TGTGCCAGCAGCGCCGGGACAGGGGTCTCTAGCAAGTACGAGCAGTACTTC.

V and J are TRBV6-6 and TRBJ1-1; D ambiguous. There are 13 residues in the CDR3. Germline values: CDR1 MNHNY, CDR2 SVGAGI (reference sequence). The ends were cut back, 3 bases at V and 5 bases at J, with 10 bases in the middle. For the CDR3, the DNA is TGTGCCAGCAGTTATGAGTCGGGGACTGAAGCTTTCTTT. Its protein product is CASSYESGTEAFF.

The genes are TRBV6-5 and TRBJ2-7, with 8 bases matching TRBD2. Germline V gene lookup returns CDR1 MNHEY and CDR2 SVGAGI. The CDR3 runs to 14 residues. The trim removed 9 bases at V and 5 bases at J, leaving 12 bases unmatched. CDR3 DNA: TGTGCCAGTCGTCGCGCGGGAGGAATCCACGAGCAGTACTTC. Its translation: CASRRAGGIHEQYF.

Note on this clone: The sample has other DNA sequences that encode this CDR3 too. The J gene is TRBJ2-3, the V gene TRBV6-6; D uncertain. The CDR3 is made up of 12 amino acids. Germline CDR1 and CDR2: MNHNY and SVGAGI (reference sequence). Deletions cut 2 bases from V and 6 bases from J, with 6 bases between. The CDR3 DNA reads as TGTGCCAGCAGTTACGGCAGCGATACGCAGTATTTT. Protein product: CASSYGSDTQYF.

A remark on this clone: This same CDR3 is encoded by further DNA sequences in the sample. The chain recombines TRBV4-3 with TRBJ1-5, with TRBD1 matching over 8 bases. The CDR3 totals 14 residues. V gave up 4 bases and J gave up 7 bases; unmatched junction bases: 6. Germline V gene data show CDR1 as LGHNA and CDR2 as YSLEER. The CDR3 nucleotides are TGCGCCAGCAGCCCCGGACAGGGACGGCAGCCCCAGCATTTT. Its translation: CASSPGQGRQPQHF.

The chain joins TRBV7-2 to TRBJ1-6, with 11 bases aligning to TRBD1. V trimming: 6 bases; J trimming: 10 bases; junction bases outside the gene matches: 5. Germline V gene sequence: CDR1 SGHTA, CDR2 FQGNSA. The CDR3 contains 14 residues. The DNA of the CDR3 is TGTGCCAGCAGGGACCGGACAGGGGGCTCACCCCTCCACTTT. Protein: CASRDRTGGSPLHF.

The chain is built from TRBV28 and TRBJ2-2; 8 bases map to TRBD2. The J segment lost 3 bases and the V segment lost 6 bases, leaving 15 bases of the junction unmatched. This CDR3 has 18 residues. Germline values: CDR1 MDHEN, CDR2 SYDVKM. In DNA, the CDR3 is TGTGCCAGCAGCCTACTGCGGGGGGATATGAGGGACACCGGGGAGCTGTTTTTT. Translated, it gives CASSLLRGDMRDTGELFF.

The V call is TRBV7-8, the J call TRBJ1-5; D gene uncertain. The CDR3 has 13 amino acids. Per germline, CDR1 SGHVS and CDR2 FQNEAQ. Trimming pared 10 bases from V and 5 bases from J, leaving 15 bases between. CDR3 loop: CATNLEGDQPQHF. For the CDR3, the DNA is TGTGCCACCAACCTAGAGGGTGATCAGCCCCAGCATTTT.

V usage is TRBV7-2 and J usage is TRBJ2-7; D gene ambiguous. Germline loops: CDR1 SGHTA, CDR2 FQGNSA. This CDR3 spans 14 amino acids. V lost 1 base and J 6 bases, leaving 13 bases between the germline ends. CDR3 in DNA: TGTGCCAGCAGCTTAGACCCGTTTGCTAGCGAGCAGTACTTC. This codes for CASSLDPFASEQYF.

Regarding this clone: Other DNA sequences in this sample translate to the same CDR3. The chain links TRBV5-1 to TRBJ1-1; no definite D call. Trimming shortened V by 5 bases and J by 1 base, and 6 bases separated the two germline ends. Per the germline V gene, CDR1 is SGHRS and CDR2 is YFSETQ. This CDR3 is built from 12 residues. Written as DNA, the CDR3 is TGCGCCAGCAGAGAGGGGAACACTGAAGCTTTCTTT. The encoded protein is CASREGNTEAFF.

The table lists this clone with a count of one. The V and J genes are TRBV7-2 and TRBJ2-7; D gene unclear. V lost 2 bases and J 6 bases, leaving 8 bases between the germline ends. The V gene's germline CDR1 is SGHTA and CDR2 FQGNSA. The CDR3 covers 12 residues. Here the CDR3 DNA reads TGTGCCAGCAGCTTACTTAGCTCCGAGCAGTACTTC. This translates into CASSLLSSEQYF.

This clone was detected a few times. V gene TRBV5-6 combines with J gene TRBJ2-7; D possibly corresponds to TRBD2 (5 bases). Germline assignment: CDR1 SGHDT and CDR2 YYEEEE. CDR3 length: 14 amino acids. V was cut by 2 bases and J by 1 base, with 10 bases left in between. In DNA, the CDR3 is TGTGCCAGCAGCTTACGGGGTACATCCTACGAGCAGTACTTC. Encoded protein: CASSLRGTSYEQYF.

V gene TRBV7-6 combines with J gene TRBJ2-5; D ambiguous. The CDR3 is made up of 15 amino acids. In germline, CDR1 is SGHVS, CDR2 FNYEAQ. Trimming left V 2 bases short and J 1 base short, with 11 bases between. CDR3 sequence reads: CASSLPEESQETQYF. DNA for the CDR3: TGTGCCAGCAGCTTACCAGAGGAGTCCCAAGAGACCCAGTACTTC.

V usage is TRBV6-1 and J usage is TRBJ2-7; either TRBD1 or TRBD2 may supply D (6 bases each). Germline CDR1 and CDR2: MNHNS and SASEGT. The V end lost 2 bases, the J end lost 2 bases, and 10 bases lay between the germline ends. The CDR3 contains 14 residues. This CDR3 reads CASSEWGDTYEQYF. For the CDR3, the DNA is TGTGCCAGCAGTGAATGGGGGGACACCTACGAGCAGTACTTC.

The chain combines TRBV30 with TRBJ1-1; no clear D gene. Germline V gene lookup returns CDR1 GTSNPN and CDR2 SVGIG (reference sequence). The CDR3 is made up of 12 amino acids. Trimming took 8 bases from V and 3 from J, leaving 13 bases between them. In DNA, the CDR3 is TGTGCCGCTTGTCCGGGAGACACTGAAGCTTTCTTT. It codes for CAACPGDTEAFF.

This chain uses TRBV7-4 with TRBJ2-7, with a tentative D call TRBD1 (6 bases). This CDR3 contains 12 residues. V gave up 6 bases and J gave up 6 bases, with 12 bases separating them. Germline V CDR1 and CDR2: SGHVT, SQSDAQ. CDR3 DNA sequence: TGTGCCAGCAGTCAAACAGGGCCCGAGCAGTACTTC. Amino acids: CASSQTGPEQYF.

The genes are TRBV11-2 and TRBJ1-1, with D unresolved. Germline V gives CDR1 SGHAT, CDR2 FQNNGV. CDR3 length: 14 residues. The V end lost 1 base, the J end lost 0 bases, and 6 bases lay between the germline ends. The CDR3 DNA reads as TGTGCCAGCAGCTTAGGGTACATGAACACTGAAGCTTTCTTT. Protein sequence: CASSLGYMNTEAFF.

The chain uses TRBV4-1 and TRBJ1-1; D call uncertain. V lost 4 bases, J lost 2 bases, and 11 bases lay in between. This CDR3 has 14 amino acids. Germline values: CDR1 MGHRA, CDR2 YSYEKL. The CDR3 loop reads CASSLRRGNTEAFF. The CDR3 DNA is TGCGCCAGCAGCCTGAGGCGTGGAAACACTGAAGCTTTCTTT.

This sequence joins TRBV18 and TRBJ2-3, with D perhaps matching TRBD2 (7 bases). The CDR3 has 15 amino acids. V was shortened by 2 bases and J by 3 bases, with 12 bases between the two germline ends. The germline gives CDR1 KGHSH, CDR2 LQKENI. CDR3 in DNA: TGTGCCAGCTCACCATTGGGGGGGCCAACAGATACGCAGTATTTT. Amino acids: CASSPLGGPTDTQYF.